This T cell receptor beta chain was captured by sequencing in a study of T-cell memory formation after mild COVID-19. General study findings and limits: SARS-CoV-2 specificity was not confirmed for second-wave clones peaking on day 37. Largely, contracting CD4+ clones fell within CM and EM, and contracting CD8+ clones within EMRA.

The V gene's germline CDR1 is MGHRA and CDR2 YSYEKL. V was clipped by 0 bases and J by 6 bases, with 12 bases between them. The CDR3 runs to 15 residues. Only a few counts were recorded for this clonotype. Its antigen is unknown. One entry per CDR3 protein results from TCRdb running MiXCR on the 5' RACE reads. The sample lists approximately 490,000 distinct CDR3 sequences, around 20% occurring once. V is TRBV4-1 and J is TRBJ2-1; D is uncertain. The source is an adult woman who had mild COVID-19 (a few samples of this study predate the infection). Cell type and time point are not known. Input material: PBMCs or a T cell subset sorted from them (not recorded which). CDR3 sequence (DNA): TGCGCCAGCAGCCAAGAGGATAGGGCCGTCAATGAGCAGTTCTTC. It specifies CASSQEDRAVNEQFF.